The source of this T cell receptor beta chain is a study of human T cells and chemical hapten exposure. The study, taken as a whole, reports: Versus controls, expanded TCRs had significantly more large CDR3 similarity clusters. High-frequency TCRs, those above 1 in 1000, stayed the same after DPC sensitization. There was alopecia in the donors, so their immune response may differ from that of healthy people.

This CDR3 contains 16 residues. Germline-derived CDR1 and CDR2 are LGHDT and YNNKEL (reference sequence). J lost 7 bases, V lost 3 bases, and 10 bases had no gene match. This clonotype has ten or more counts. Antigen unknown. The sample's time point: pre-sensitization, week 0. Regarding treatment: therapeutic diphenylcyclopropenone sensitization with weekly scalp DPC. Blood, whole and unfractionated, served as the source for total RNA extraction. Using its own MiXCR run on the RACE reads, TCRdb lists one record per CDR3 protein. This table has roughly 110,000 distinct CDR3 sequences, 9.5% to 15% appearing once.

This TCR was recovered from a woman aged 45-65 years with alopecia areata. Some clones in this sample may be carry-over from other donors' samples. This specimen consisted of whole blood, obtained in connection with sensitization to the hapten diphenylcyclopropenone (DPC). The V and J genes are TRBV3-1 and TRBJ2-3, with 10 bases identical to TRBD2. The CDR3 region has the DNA TGTGCCAGCAGCCAGCTGACGGGACTAGCGATACATACGCAGTATTTT. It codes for CASSQLTGLAIHTQYF.